This TCR beta chain was observed in a study of T cell responses to AZD1222 COVID-19 vaccine. Whole-study context: Investigators merged groups given second doses at roughly 4 or roughly 12 weeks. Overall study results and limits: At baseline, just six or seven AZD1222 recipients tested seropositive. Clonal diversity was possibly underestimated, and white British individuals and females predominated among donors. Without day 14 samples, only post-peak T cell repertoires were studied.

Germline V gene data show CDR1 as GTSNPN and CDR2 as SVGIG (reference sequence). The CDR3 has 14 residues. Trimming shortened V by 1 base and J by 2 bases, and 6 bases separated the two germline ends. Note on this clone: The antigen remains undetermined.

Libraries were prepared by immunoSEQ multiplex PCR; TCRdb keeps only in-frame clonotypes and omits some of them. The sample carries about 170,000 clones, roughly 92% recorded once. The receptor's source is an adult in good health. The sequenced sample was peripheral blood, obtained on day 0 of AZD1222 vaccination. The chain combines TRBV30 with TRBJ2-6; tentative D call: TRBD1 (5 bases). CDR3 residues: CAWSEGAGANVLTF. The CDR3 coding sequence is TGTGCCTGGAGTGAAGGGGCTGGGGCCAACGTCCTGACTTTC.